This TCR beta chain comes out of a study of blood T cell repertoires in COVID-19. Study at large: The United States, Italy and Spain were the sources of the acute and convalescent COVID-19 samples. T cells, B-cell-depleted T cells, or PBMCs supplied cDNA or gDNA.

There are 14 residues in the CDR3. Germline trimming cut 4 bases from V and 4 bases from J; bases unmatched to any gene: 2. CDR1 is LGHDT and CDR2 is YNNKEL in the germline V gene (reference sequence). By share, this clone counts as medium-sized. In the original analysis: Reference gene primer amplification gave estimated nucleated cell counts. Profiling relied on immunoSEQ multiplex PCR, and the TCRdb table lists in-frame clones only, not all of them. That table supplies the V and J calls and clone size; D and trimming were determined from the DNA. Of around 52,000 clones in the sample, approximately 89% were seen once.

The clonotype originates from a woman over 75 with acute or convalescent COVID-19. The sequenced sample consisted of peripheral blood. This chain joins TRBV3-1 (or the pseudogene TRBV3-2) and TRBJ1-2, with 11 bases fitting TRBD1. The CDR3 here is CASSPGTGGYGYTF. The CDR3 DNA sequence: TGTGCCAGCAGCCCGGGGACAGGGGGCTATGGCTACACCTTC.